The 3 T cell receptor beta chains below come from one sample, sequenced in a study of cytomegalovirus exposure and HLA in healthy donors. In the PCR, 60 Vbeta and 13 Jbeta primers were used. Only in-frame clones appear in the TCRdb table, and some are missing; sequencing was by immunoSEQ multiplex PCR. The data contain about 210,000 clones, about 80% of them singletons. What was sequenced was PBMCs. These TCRs come from a woman aged 45 to 65 in good health and CMV-seropositive.

This clone has only one observation. The chain couples TRBV9 to TRBJ2-5; 11 bases agree with TRBD2. The germline CDR1 and CDR2 sequences are SGDLS and YYNGEE. CDR3 length: 17 amino acids. Unmatched junction bases numbered 11, after V lost 3 bases and J lost 4 bases. The CDR3 DNA reads TGTGCCAGCAGCGGCTTTTCTAGCGGGGGGCCCGGAGAGACCCAGTACTTC. Translated, it gives CASSGFSSGGPGETQYF.

The rearrangement uses TRBV29-1 and TRBJ1-6, with D possibly matching TRBD1 (6 bases). The CDR3 length is 15 residues. CDR1 and CDR2 (germline): SQVTM, ANQGSEA. Trimming pared 5 bases from V and 10 bases from J, leaving 21 bases between. CDR3 sequence: CSVFSGTLQGSPLHF. CDR3 nucleotides: TGCAGCGTTTTTTCCGGGACCCTACAGGGATCACCCCTCCACTTT.

This chain joins TRBV29-1 and TRBJ1-3; 7 bases align to TRBD1. Germline V lookup: CDR1 SQVTM, CDR2 ANQGSEA. V lost 5 bases and J lost 2; bases outside the gene matches: 9. The CDR3 has 15 amino acids. CDR3 DNA sequence: TGCAGCGTTACTCGACAGGGTCGGGCTGGAAACACCATATATTTT. Translated: CSVTRQGRAGNTIYF.